Following are 12 T cell receptor beta chains from one sample sequenced in a study of cytomegalovirus exposure and HLA in healthy donors. A multiplex PCR was run with 60 Vbeta primers and 13 Jbeta primers. The method was immunoSEQ multiplex PCR; TCRdb's version includes in-frame clones alone and lacks a portion of them. Among under 130,000 clones listed, approximately 69% were seen once. The sample comprised PBMCs. These receptors were obtained from a man aged 25 to 40 in good health and CMV-seronegative.

The rearrangement uses TRBV7-9 and TRBJ1-1; a possible D gene is TRBD1 (6 bases). Germline CDR1 is SEHNR and CDR2 is FQNEAQ (reference sequence). The CDR3 totals 16 residues. The germline V and J ends were trimmed by 5 bases and 1 base, with 17 bases remaining between them. The CDR3 sequence is CASSGQGPLSNTEAFF. CDR3 bases: TGTGCCAGCAGCGGGCAGGGGCCCCTTTCGAACACTGAAGCTTTCTTT.

The sample holds a few counts of this clone. The chain couples TRBV6-1 to TRBJ1-5; D not certain. The CDR3 has 15 amino acids. Trimming pared 4 bases from V and 1 base from J, leaving 11 bases between. Looked up from germline, CDR1 is MNHNS and CDR2 is SASEGT. The CDR3 sequence is CASSGEQISNQPQHF. In DNA form, the CDR3 reads TGTGCCAGCAGTGGAGAACAGATCAGCAATCAGCCCCAGCATTTT.

This clone was counted a single time. The rearrangement links TRBV12-5 to TRBJ2-2, with D possibly TRBD1 on 6 matching bases. The V end was cut by 0 bases, the J end by 5 bases, with 13 bases between. CDR1 and CDR2 from the germline V gene are LGHNT and FRNRAP. The CDR3 loop spans 16 amino acids. As DNA, the CDR3 is TGTGCTAGTGGTTTGGTACTAAACAGGGTAACCGGGGAGCTGTTTTTT. This encodes CASGLVLNRVTGELFF.

This clone showed up just once. The chain has TRBV5-6 and TRBJ1-2, with a possible D match to TRBD1 (6 bases). Trimming removed 3 bases at V and 4 bases at J, with 16 bases between. From germline, CDR1 is SGHDT and CDR2 YYEEEE. This CDR3 spans 15 amino acids. The CDR3 loop reads CASSSLQTGFYGYTF. The CDR3 DNA reads as TGTGCCAGCAGCTCCTTACAAACAGGGTTCTATGGCTACACCTTC.

The chain is built from TRBV28 and TRBJ2-7, with 7 bases aligning to TRBD2. Germline CDR1 and CDR2: MDHEN and SYDVKM. V lost 5 bases, J lost 4 bases, and 11 bases stayed unmatched. This CDR3 has 15 amino acids. The DNA for the CDR3 is TGTGCCAGCAGTAGGGCCGGGACTATCTCGTACGAGCAGTACTTC. Its protein is CASSRAGTISYEQYF.

This clone turned up a few times. The chain employs TRBV25-1 and TRBJ1-6; 8 nucleotides agree with TRBD1. Germline CDR1 is MGHDK and CDR2 is SYGVNS. The junction had 16 bases not matched to a gene; V was cut back by 4 bases and J by 11 bases. This CDR3 is built from 17 residues. The CDR3 DNA sequence: TGTGCCAGCAGTGTGGTCCCCGGGACAGGTGGTATTACACCCCTCCACTTT. Amino acid sequence: CASSVVPGTGGITPLHF.

This clone was detected only a few times. This rearrangement joins TRBV7-9 to TRBJ1-1; perhaps TRBD1 as D (6 bases). V lost 5 bases and J 7 bases, leaving 17 bases between the germline ends. The germline V gene has CDR1 SEHNR and CDR2 FQNEAQ (reference sequence). There are 14 residues in the CDR3. The CDR3 DNA is TGTGCCAGCAGCGGCCGGGACATACCCAATGAAGCTTTCTTT. Amino acid sequence: CASSGRDIPNEAFF.

The V gene is TRBV6-5, the J gene TRBJ2-7, with D tentatively TRBD1 (6 bases). CDR3 length: 12 residues. V was cut by 4 bases and J by 5 bases, with 9 bases left in between. Germline loops: CDR1 MNHEY, CDR2 SVGAGI. The CDR3 sequence: CASSSYRDEQYF. CDR3 nucleotide sequence: TGTGCCAGCAGTTCTTACAGGGACGAGCAGTACTTC.

The rearrangement joins TRBV25-1 to TRBJ1-1, with 7 bases identical to TRBD1. This CDR3 is 14 amino acids long. Trimming removed 4 bases from V and 8 bases from J; junction bases left unmatched: 10. The germline CDR1 and CDR2 sequences are MGHDK and SYGVNS. CDR3 nucleotides: TGTGCCAGCAGTGCCTCGGACAGGCCTTCGGAAGCTTTCTTT. It translates to CASSASDRPSEAFF.

This rearrangement joins TRBV19 to TRBJ2-7; perhaps TRBD1 as D (5 bases). Germline loops: CDR1 LNHDA, CDR2 SQIVND (reference sequence). V lost 5 bases, J lost 5 bases, and 13 bases lay in between. CDR3 size: 13 residues. The CDR3 loop reads CASSSQGFDEQYF. As DNA, the CDR3 is TGTGCCAGTAGTTCCCAGGGTTTTGACGAGCAGTACTTC.

There are a few counts of this clone. The chain carries TRBV14 and TRBJ2-2; 8 bases match TRBD2. Unmatched junction bases numbered 10, after V lost 0 bases and J lost 4 bases. There are 18 residues in the CDR3. Germline V gives CDR1 SGHDN, CDR2 FVKESK. This CDR3 is CASSQDEDSGSVTGELFF. The CDR3 DNA reads TGTGCCAGCAGCCAAGATGAGGACAGCGGGAGTGTCACCGGGGAGCTGTTTTTT.

V gene TRBV25-1 combines with J gene TRBJ2-1, with TRBD2 matching over 7 bases. Trimming cost V 2 bases and J 6 bases; bases outside gene matches: 7. Germline V gene data show CDR1 as MGHDK and CDR2 as SYGVNS. The CDR3 is 15 residues long. The CDR3 protein is CASSETAGSGNEQFF. The CDR3 nucleotides are TGTGCCAGCAGTGAAACAGCGGGATCGGGCAATGAGCAGTTCTTC.